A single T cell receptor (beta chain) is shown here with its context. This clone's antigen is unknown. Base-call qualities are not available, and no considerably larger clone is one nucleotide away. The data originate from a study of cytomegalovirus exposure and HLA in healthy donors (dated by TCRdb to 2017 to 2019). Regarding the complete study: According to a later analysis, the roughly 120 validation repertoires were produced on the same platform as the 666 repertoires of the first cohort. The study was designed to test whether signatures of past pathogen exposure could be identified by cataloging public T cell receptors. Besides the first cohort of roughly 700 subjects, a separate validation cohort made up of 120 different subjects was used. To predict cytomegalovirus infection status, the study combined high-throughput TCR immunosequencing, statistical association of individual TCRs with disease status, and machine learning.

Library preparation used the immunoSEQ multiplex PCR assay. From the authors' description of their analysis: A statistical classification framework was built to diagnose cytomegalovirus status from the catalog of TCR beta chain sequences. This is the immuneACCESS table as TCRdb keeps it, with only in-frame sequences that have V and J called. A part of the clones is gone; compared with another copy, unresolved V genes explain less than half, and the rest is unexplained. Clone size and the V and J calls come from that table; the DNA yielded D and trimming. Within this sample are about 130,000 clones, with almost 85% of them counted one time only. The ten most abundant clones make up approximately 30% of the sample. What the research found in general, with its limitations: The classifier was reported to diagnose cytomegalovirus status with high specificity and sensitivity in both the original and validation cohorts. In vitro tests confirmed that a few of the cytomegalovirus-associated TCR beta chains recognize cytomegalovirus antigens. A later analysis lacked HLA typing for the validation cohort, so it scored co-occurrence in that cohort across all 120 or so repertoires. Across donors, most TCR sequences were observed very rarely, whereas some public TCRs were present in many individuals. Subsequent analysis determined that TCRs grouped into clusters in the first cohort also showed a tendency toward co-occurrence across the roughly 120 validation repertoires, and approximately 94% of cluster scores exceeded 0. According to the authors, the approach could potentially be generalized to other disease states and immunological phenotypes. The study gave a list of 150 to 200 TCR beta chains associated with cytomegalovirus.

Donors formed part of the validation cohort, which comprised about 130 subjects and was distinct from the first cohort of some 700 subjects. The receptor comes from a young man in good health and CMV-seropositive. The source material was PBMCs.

This receptor carries the CDR3 CASSPQGSNGYTF. The nucleotide sequence reads TGTGCCAGCAGTCCACAGGGAAGTAATGGCTACACCTTC. The rearrangement combines TRBV7-9 with TRBJ1-2, with TRBD1 tentatively as D gene (6 bases match). CDR1 SEHNR and CDR2 FQNEAQ were looked up in the germline V gene (reference sequence). The CDR3 runs 13 amino acids, cysteine and phenylalanine included. The kept DNA is CDR3 alone, 39 bases in frame from the first base. V loses 6 bases of germline sequence and J loses 6 bases, and the interval between the two ends is 14 bases.